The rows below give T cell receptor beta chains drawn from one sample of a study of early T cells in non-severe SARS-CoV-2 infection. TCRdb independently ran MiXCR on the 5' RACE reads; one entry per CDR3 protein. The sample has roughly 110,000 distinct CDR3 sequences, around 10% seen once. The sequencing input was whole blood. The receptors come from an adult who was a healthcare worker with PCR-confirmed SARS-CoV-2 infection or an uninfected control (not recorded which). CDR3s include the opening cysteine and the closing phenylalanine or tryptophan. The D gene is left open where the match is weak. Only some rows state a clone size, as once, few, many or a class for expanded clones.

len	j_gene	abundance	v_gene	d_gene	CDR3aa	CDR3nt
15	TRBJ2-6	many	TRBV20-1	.	CSARRGRSGANVLTF	TGCAGTGCTAGAAGGGGCAGGTCTGGGGCCAACGTCCTGACTTTC
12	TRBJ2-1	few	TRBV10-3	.	CAISAPSNEQFF	TGTGCCATCAGTGCGCCCTCGAATGAGCAGTTCTTC
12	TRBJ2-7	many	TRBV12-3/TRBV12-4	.	CASSPQDYEQYF	TGTGCCAGCAGCCCACAGGACTACGAGCAGTACTTC
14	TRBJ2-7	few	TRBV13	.	CASSPGPLAYEQYF	TGTGCCAGCAGCCCCGGACCCTTGGCCTACGAGCAGTACTTC
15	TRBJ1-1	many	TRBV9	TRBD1	CASSATGGANTEAFF	TGTGCCAGCAGCGCCACAGGGGGCGCGAACACTGAAGCTTTCTTT
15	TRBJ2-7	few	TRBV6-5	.	CASSYSIADPYEQYF	TGTGCCAGCAGTTACTCGATTGCGGACCCCTACGAGCAGTACTTC
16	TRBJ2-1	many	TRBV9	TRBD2	CASSPRLAGGNNEQFF	TGTGCCAGCAGCCCCCGCCTAGCGGGAGGGAACAATGAGCAGTTCTTC
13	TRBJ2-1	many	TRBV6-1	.	CASSEWADNEQFF	TGTGCCAGCAGTGAATGGGCCGACAATGAGCAGTTCTTC
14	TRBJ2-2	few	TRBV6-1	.	CASSVGSHTGELFF	TGTGCCAGCAGTGTGGGCAGCCACACCGGGGAGCTGTTTTTT
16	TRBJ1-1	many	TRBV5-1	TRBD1	CASSPMTGRGNTEAFF	TGCGCCAGCAGCCCGATGACAGGGAGGGGGAACACTGAAGCTTTCTTT
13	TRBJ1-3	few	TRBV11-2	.	CASSFRSGNTIYF	TGTGCCAGCAGCTTCAGATCCGGAAACACCATATATTTT
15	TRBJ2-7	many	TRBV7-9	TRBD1	CASSSSETGNYEQYF	TGTGCCAGCAGCTCCTCCGAGACAGGGAACTACGAGCAGTACTTC
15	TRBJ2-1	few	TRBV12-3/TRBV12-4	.	CASSLQGGPYNEQFF	TGTGCCAGCAGTTTACAGGGTGGTCCCTACAATGAGCAGTTCTTC
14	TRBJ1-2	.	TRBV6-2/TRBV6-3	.	CASSQPLDPYGYTF	TGTGCCAGCAGCCAACCGCTTGATCCCTATGGCTACACCTTC
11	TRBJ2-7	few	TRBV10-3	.	CAISESGEQYF	TGTGCCATCAGTGAGTCTGGCGAGCAGTACTTC
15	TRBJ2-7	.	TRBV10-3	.	CAISDPTWSSYEQYF	TGTGCCATCAGTGACCCGACCTGGAGCTCCTACGAGCAGTACTTC
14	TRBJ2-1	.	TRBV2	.	CASSGGRKYNEQFF	TGTGCCAGCAGTGGAGGGCGGAAGTACAATGAGCAGTTCTTC
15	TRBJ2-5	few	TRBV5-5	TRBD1	CASSPGQLRQETQYF	TGTGCCAGCAGCCCGGGACAGCTGAGACAAGAGACCCAGTACTTC
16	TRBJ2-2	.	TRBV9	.	CASRVRGGLRTGELFF	TGTGCCAGCAGAGTCCGAGGCGGACTGCGCACCGGGGAGCTGTTTTTT
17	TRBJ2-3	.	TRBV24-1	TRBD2	CATSDFSSGRASDTQYF	TGTGCCACCAGTGATTTCTCTAGCGGGAGGGCATCAGATACGCAGTATTTT
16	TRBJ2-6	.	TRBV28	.	CATRRRELSGANVLTF	TGTGCCACCAGGAGGAGGGAGCTTTCTGGGGCCAACGTCCTGACTTTC
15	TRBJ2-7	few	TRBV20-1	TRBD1	CSARGPTGGLHEQYF	TGCAGTGCTAGGGGGCCGACAGGGGGTCTCCACGAGCAGTACTTC
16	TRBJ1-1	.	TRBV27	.	CASSFRQGFMNTEAFF	TGTGCCAGCAGTTTTCGGCAGGGGTTCATGAACACTGAAGCTTTCTTT
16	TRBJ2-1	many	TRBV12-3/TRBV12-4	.	CASSLVQGLSYNEQFF	TGTGCCAGCAGTTTAGTGCAGGGGTTATCCTACAATGAGCAGTTCTTC
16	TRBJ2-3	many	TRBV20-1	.	CSARTGTASFTDTQYF	TGCAGTGCAAGAACCGGGACCGCCTCCTTCACAGATACGCAGTATTTT
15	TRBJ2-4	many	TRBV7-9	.	CASSFPQGPKNIQYF	TGTGCCAGCAGCTTTCCCCAGGGGCCCAAAAACATTCAGTACTTC
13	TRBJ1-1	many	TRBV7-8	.	CASSEGPGLEAFF	TGTGCCAGCAGCGAGGGGCCGGGACTTGAAGCTTTCTTT
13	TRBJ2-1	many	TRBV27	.	CASSLNRGNEQFF	TGTGCCAGCAGTTTGAATCGGGGAAATGAGCAGTTCTTC
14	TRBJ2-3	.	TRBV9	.	CASSVGPGSDTQYF	TGTGCCAGCAGCGTAGGGCCGGGATCAGATACGCAGTATTTT
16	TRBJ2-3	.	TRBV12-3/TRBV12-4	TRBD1	CASSLRDRTRTDTQYF	TGTGCCAGCAGTTTACGGGACAGAACCCGCACAGATACGCAGTATTTT
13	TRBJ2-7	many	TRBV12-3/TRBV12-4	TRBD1	CASSPQGVWEQYF	TGTGCCAGCAGTCCCCAGGGGGTTTGGGAGCAGTACTTC
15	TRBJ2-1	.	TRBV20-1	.	CSARMARSSYNEQFF	TGCAGTGCTAGAATGGCCAGGAGCTCCTACAATGAGCAGTTCTTC
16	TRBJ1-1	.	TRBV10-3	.	CAISESVRRSGTEAFF	TGTGCCATCAGTGAGTCGGTACGCAGGTCGGGCACTGAAGCTTTCTTT
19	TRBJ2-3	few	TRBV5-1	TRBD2	CASSFGGTSGRTSADTQYF	TGCGCCAGCAGCTTCGGCGGGACTAGCGGGAGGACCTCAGCAGATACGCAGTATTTT
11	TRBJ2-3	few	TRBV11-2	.	CASTGLDTQYF	TGTGCCAGCACCGGTTTGGATACGCAGTATTTT
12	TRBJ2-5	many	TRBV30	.	CAWRRSGETQYF	TGTGCCTGGAGACGGTCCGGGGAGACCCAGTACTTC
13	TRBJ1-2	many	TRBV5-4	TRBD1	CASSGQGRRGYTF	TGTGCCAGCAGCGGACAGGGGCGGCGCGGCTACACCTTC
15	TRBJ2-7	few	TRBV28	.	CASSQPSLSSYEQYF	TGTGCCAGCAGCCAACCCTCATTGAGCTCCTACGAGCAGTACTTC
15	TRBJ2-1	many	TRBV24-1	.	CATSITGGGYNEQFF	TGTGCCACCAGTATCACCGGAGGCGGGTACAATGAGCAGTTCTTC
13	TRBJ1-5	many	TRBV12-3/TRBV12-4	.	CASSLGTNQPQHF	TGTGCCAGCAGTTTGGGAACCAATCAGCCCCAGCATTTT
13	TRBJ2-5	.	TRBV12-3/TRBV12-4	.	CASSWATQETQYF	TGTGCCAGCAGTTGGGCCACACAAGAGACCCAGTACTTC
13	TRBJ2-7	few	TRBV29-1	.	CSVVQDMHYEQYF	TGCAGCGTTGTGCAGGACATGCACTACGAGCAGTACTTC
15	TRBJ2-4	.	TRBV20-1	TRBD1	CSAESVDRGKNIQYF	TGCAGTGCAGAGAGCGTAGACAGGGGTAAAAACATTCAGTACTTC
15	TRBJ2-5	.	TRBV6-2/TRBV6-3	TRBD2	CASSGLAGEKETQYF	TGTGCCAGCAGTGGACTAGCGGGAGAGAAAGAGACCCAGTACTTC
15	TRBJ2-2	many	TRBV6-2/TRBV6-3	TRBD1	CASSLGTVDTGELFF	TGTGCCAGCAGTCTCGGGACAGTTGACACCGGGGAGCTGTTTTTT
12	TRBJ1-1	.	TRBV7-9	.	CASSYRGTEAFF	TGTGCCAGCAGCTATAGGGGCACTGAAGCTTTCTTT
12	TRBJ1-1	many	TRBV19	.	CASSKRGHEAFF	TGTGCCAGTAGTAAGAGGGGACATGAAGCTTTCTTT
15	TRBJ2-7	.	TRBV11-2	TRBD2	CASSLVVAGSYEQYF	TGTGCCAGCAGCTTAGTCGTAGCGGGGTCCTACGAGCAGTACTTC
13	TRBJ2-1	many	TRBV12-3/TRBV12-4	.	CASRGDLGNEQFF	TGTGCCAGCAGGGGGGACCTTGGTAATGAGCAGTTCTTC
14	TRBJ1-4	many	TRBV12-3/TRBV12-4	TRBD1	CASSSPGTGPKLFF	TGTGCCAGCAGCTCCCCCGGGACAGGGCCAAAACTGTTTTTT
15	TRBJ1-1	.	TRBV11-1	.	CASSLGPLANTEAFF	TGTGCCAGCAGCTTAGGGCCCTTAGCGAACACTGAAGCTTTCTTT
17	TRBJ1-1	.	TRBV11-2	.	CASSSLSGGRMNTEAFF	TGTGCCAGCAGCTCCCTGTCGGGGGGGCGCATGAACACTGAAGCTTTCTTT
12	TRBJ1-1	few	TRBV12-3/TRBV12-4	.	CASSPNRDEAFF	TGTGCCAGCAGCCCAAACAGGGACGAAGCTTTCTTT
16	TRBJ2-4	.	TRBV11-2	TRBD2	CASSLGLAEGENIQYF	TGTGCCAGCAGCTTAGGACTAGCGGAGGGGGAAAACATTCAGTACTTC
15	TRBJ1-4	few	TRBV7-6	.	CAGGDARGTNEKLFF	TGTGCCGGGGGGGACGCAAGAGGGACTAATGAAAAACTGTTTTTT